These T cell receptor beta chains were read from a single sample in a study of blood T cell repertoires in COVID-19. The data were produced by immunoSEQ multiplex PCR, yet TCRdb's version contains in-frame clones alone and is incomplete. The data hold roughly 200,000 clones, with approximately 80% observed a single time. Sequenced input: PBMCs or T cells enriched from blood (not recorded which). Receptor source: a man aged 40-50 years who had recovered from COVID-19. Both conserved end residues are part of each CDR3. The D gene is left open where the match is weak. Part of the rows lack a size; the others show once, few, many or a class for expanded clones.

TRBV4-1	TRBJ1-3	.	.	TGCGCCAGCAGCCAAGGGGCTACCTCTGGAAACACCATATATTTT	CASSQGATSGNTIYF
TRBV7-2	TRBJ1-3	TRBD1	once	TGTGCCAGCAGCCCACGGCCGGGACAGGGGCCTGCCATATATTTT	CASSPRPGQGPAIYF
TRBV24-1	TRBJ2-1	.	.	TGTGCCACCAGTGATTTGCGGGGGGACAGGAATGAGCAGTTCTTC	CATSDLRGDRNEQFF
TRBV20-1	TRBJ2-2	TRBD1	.	TGCAGTGCTAGTGGTGACAGGGGGCGCACCGGGGAGCTGTTTTTT	CSASGDRGRTGELFF
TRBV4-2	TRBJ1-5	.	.	TGTGCCAGCACCCTATTCGGAGGGAATCAGCCCCAGCATTTT	CASTLFGGNQPQHF
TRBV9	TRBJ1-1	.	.	TGTGCCAGCAGCGAGGGAGTAGGCACTGAAGCTTTCTTT	CASSEGVGTEAFF
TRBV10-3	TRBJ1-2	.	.	TGTGCCATCAGTGAGTTGGCTTACTATGGCTACACCTTC	CAISELAYYGYTF
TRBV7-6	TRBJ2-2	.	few	TGTGCCAGCAGCTTAGTCGCGGCAGGGACTACCGGGGAGCTGTTTTTT	CASSLVAAGTTGELFF
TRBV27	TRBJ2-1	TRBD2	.	TGTGCCAGCAGTTTACTAGCGGGGGGGCGGGCTGAGCAGTTCTTC	CASSLLAGGRAEQFF
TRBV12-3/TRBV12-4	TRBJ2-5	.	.	TGTGCCAGCAGTCAGGACTGGGAGACCCAGTACTTC	CASSQDWETQYF
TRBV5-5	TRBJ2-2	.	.	TGTGCCAGCAGCCCCGAGGCCAAGGCCGGGGAGCTGTTTTTT	CASSPEAKAGELFF
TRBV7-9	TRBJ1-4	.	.	TGTGCCAGCAGCTTAGGCCAGGGTGGCGAAAAACTGTTTTTT	CASSLGQGGEKLFF
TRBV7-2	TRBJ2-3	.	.	TGTGCCAGCAGCCTTAGACACAGCACAGATACGCAGTATTTT	CASSLRHSTDTQYF
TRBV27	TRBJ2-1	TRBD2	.	TGTGCCAGCAGTTTAGAGTTAGCGGGAGGTGCGGCGTTCAATGAGCAGTTCTTC	CASSLELAGGAAFNEQFF
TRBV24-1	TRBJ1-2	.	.	TGTGCCACCAGTACCGGGAGTAATAACTATGGCTACACCTTC	CATSTGSNNYGYTF
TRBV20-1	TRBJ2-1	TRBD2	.	TGCAGTGCTAGTCGGGGTAGCGGGAGGGCCACGTCCTACAATGAGCAGTTCTTC	CSASRGSGRATSYNEQFF
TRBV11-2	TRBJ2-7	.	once	TGTGCCAGCAGCTTAGGGAGAACCTACGAGCAGTACTTC	CASSLGRTYEQYF
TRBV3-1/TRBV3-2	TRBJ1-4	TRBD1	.	TGTGCCAGCAGCCAAGATCCAGGGGGCAGTGAAAAACTGTTTTTT	CASSQDPGGSEKLFF
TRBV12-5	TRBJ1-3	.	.	TGTGCTAGTGGTTTGGTAAAAGGAACAGGCTCTGGAAACACCATATATTTT	CASGLVKGTGSGNTIYF
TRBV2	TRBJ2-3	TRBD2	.	TGTGCCAGCAGGAGCGGGGGAACATCAGATACGCAGTATTTT	CASRSGGTSDTQYF
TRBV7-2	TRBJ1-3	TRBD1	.	TGTGCCAGCAGCTTAGGATGGACAGGCCGGGAAAACACCATATATTTT	CASSLGWTGRENTIYF
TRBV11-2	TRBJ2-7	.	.	TGTGCCAGCAGCTGGGGGCCTTACGAGCAGTACTTC	CASSWGPYEQYF
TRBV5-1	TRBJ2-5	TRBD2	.	TGCGCCAGCAGCTTAACGGAGCGGGGAGTACAAGAGACCCAGTACTTC	CASSLTERGVQETQYF